The T cell receptor (beta chain) described here comes from a study of siplizumab effects on memory and regulatory T cells. General study findings and limits: There were only a minor fraction of alloreactive clones that mapped to unstimulated subsets. Naive T cells seemed more diverse than memory cells and seemed major alloresponse contributors. Proof of suppressive function in proliferating Tregs from siplizumab cultures was not established.

Of note for this clone: What it binds is unknown. One end of the junction does not line up with germline, which may come from a read error.

Assay used: immunoSEQ multiplex PCR; TCRdb lists only in-frame clones, some missing. The sample comprises approximately 100,000 clones, 80% to 95% of which are singletons, and around 12% rests with the top ten. This CDR3 spans 15 amino acids. Per germline, CDR1 LNHDA and CDR2 SQIVND (reference sequence). The sample comprised non-Treg CD4+ T cells sorted from blood. The chain recombines TRBV19 with TRBJ2-2; TRBD1 or TRBD2 may be the D gene (5 bases each). The TCR originated in a human donor in good health. Here the CDR3 DNA reads TGTGCCAGTAGTGTAGAGGGGACGAACACCGGGGAGCTGTTTTTT. It codes for CASSVEGTNTGELFF.